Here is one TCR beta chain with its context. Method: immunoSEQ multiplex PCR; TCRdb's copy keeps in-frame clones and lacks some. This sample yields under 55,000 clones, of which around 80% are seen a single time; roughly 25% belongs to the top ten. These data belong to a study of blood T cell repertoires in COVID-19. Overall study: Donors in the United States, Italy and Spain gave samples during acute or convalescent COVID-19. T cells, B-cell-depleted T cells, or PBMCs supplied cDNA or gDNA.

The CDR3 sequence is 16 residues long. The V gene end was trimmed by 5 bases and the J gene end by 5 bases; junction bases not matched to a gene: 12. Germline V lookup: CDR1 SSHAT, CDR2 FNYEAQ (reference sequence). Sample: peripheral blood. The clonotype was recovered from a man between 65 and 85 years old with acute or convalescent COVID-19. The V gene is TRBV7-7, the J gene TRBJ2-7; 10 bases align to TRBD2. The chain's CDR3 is CASSPTPVAGGNEQYF. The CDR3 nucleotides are TGTGCCAGCAGCCCGACCCCCGTAGCGGGAGGTAACGAGCAGTACTTC. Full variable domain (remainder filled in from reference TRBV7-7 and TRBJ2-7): GAGVSQSPRYKVTKRGQDVTLRCDPISSHATLYWYQQALGQGPEFLTYFNYEAQPDKSGLPSDRFSAERPEGSISTLTIQRTEQRDSAMYRCASSPTPVAGGNEQYFGPGTRLTVT.